This entry concerns a single T cell receptor beta chain. Antigen unknown. V dropped 5 bases and J dropped 1 base, with 11 bases sitting between them. Germline V CDR1 and CDR2: SNHLY, FYNNEI. This CDR3 contains 14 residues. In building TCR beta libraries, iRepertoire HTBI primers were used together with Arm-PCR of CDR3 regions. A single record per CDR3 protein comes from TCRdb applying MiXCR to the multiplex PCR reads. The sample holds more than 400,000 distinct CDR3 sequences, about 15% seen once. The data stem from a study of regulatory T cells in long-lasting Graves disease. Points from the study as a whole: Comparison showed that persistent patients shared more public clonotypes (about 2,600) than new patients (roughly 1,000).

Time point described: newly diagnosed GD, antithyroid drugs for less than 3 months. The TCR library was made from RNA that had been extracted from PBMCs in TRIzol. This sample was also put to use in a study of T cells in Graves' hyperthyroidism and ophthalmopathy.

The receptor's source is a woman in her twenties or thirties with Graves disease. The V gene is TRBV2, the J gene TRBJ2-5, with unresolved D. The source was peripheral blood mononuclear cells (PBMCs), collected at new diagnosis, from a patient treated with antithyroid drugs. The CDR3 DNA sequence: TGTGCCAGCAGTCGTTTGACACCCCAAGAGACCCAGTACTTC. Encoded protein: CASSRLTPQETQYF.